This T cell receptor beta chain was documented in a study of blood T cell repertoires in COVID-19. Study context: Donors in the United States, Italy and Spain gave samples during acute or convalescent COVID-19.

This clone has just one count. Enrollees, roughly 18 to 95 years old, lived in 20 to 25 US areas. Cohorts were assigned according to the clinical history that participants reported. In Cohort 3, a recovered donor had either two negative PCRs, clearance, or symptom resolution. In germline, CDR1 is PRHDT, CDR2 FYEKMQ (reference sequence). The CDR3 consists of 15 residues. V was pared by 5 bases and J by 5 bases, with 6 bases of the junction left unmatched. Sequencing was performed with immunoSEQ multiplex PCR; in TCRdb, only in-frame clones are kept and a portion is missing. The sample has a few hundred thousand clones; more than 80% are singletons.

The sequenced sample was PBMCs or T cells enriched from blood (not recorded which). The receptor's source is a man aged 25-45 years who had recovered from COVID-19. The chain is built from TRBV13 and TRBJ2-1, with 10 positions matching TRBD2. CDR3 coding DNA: TGTGCCAGCAGCGTTAGGACTAGCGGCGACAATGAGCAGTTCTTC. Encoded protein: CASSVRTSGDNEQFF. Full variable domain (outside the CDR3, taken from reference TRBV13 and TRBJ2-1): AAGVIQSPRHLIKEKRETATLKCYPIPRHDTVYWYQQGPGQDPQFLISFYEKMQSDKGSIPDRFSAQQFSDYHSELNMSSLELGDSALYFCASSVRTSGDNEQFFGPGTRLTVL.